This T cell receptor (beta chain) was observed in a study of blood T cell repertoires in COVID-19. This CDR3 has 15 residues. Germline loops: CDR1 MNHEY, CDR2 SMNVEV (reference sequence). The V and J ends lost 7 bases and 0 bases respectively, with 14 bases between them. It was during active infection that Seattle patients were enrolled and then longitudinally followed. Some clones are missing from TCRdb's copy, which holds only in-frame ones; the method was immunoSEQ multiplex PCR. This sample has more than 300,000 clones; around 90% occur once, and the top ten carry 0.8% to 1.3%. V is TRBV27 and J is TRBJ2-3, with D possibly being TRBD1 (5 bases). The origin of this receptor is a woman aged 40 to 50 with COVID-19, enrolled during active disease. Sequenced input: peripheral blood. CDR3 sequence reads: CASTVKGISTDTQYF. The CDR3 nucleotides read TGTGCCAGCACCGTAAAGGGGATTAGCACAGATACGCAGTATTTT.